This TCR beta chain was found in a study of long-term antiretroviral therapy in people with HIV. This was the immunoSEQ v3.0 assay at survey level. Using immunoSEQ multiplex PCR, the repertoire was profiled, and TCRdb retains in-frame clones only, with some absent. The table shows about 14,000 clones, with around three quarters occurring only once. Study-wide results and caveats: Diversity measured after ART increased yet remained under transplant donor controls.

Of note for this clone: Its antigen is unidentified.

Trimming removed 5 bases from V and 0 bases from J, with 8 bases in between. The germline V gene has CDR1 MNHEY and CDR2 SMNVEV (reference sequence). This CDR3 is 13 amino acids long. The sample consisted of unsorted PBMCs, taken 3.1 years after starting antiretroviral therapy. The receptor's source is a man aged 40-50 years with HIV. The chain links TRBV27 to TRBJ2-7, with D unresolved. CDR3 region: CASSTDASYEQYF. CDR3 DNA sequence: TGTGCCAGCAGTACGGACGCCTCCTACGAGCAGTACTTC.